The 16 T cell receptor beta chains listed next were all sequenced from one sample in a study of beta chain features in type 1 diabetes. Study findings and constraints: Among patients with Type 1 diabetes, TCRB CDR3s were moderately but significantly shorter in every one of the four CD4+ subsets.

Their specific antigens are unknown. As every portion of the isolated RNA was reverse transcribed, the sequencing read expressed TCRB transcripts. Profiling relied on immunoSEQ multiplex PCR, and the TCRdb table lists in-frame clones only, not all of them. The data hold about 700,000 clones, with about an eighth observed a single time. The sequenced sample consisted of naive CD4+ T cells from blood. These receptors originate from a man between 18 and 29 years old with type 1 diabetes.

This clone was picked up a small number of times. DNA for the CDR3: TGTGCCAGCAGTACAGGCAGGGACTGGGCTGGCTACACCTTC. Protein product: CASSTGRDWAGYTF. The rearrangement joins TRBV6-6 to TRBJ1-2; tentative D call: TRBD1 (5 bases). V was clipped by 5 bases and J by 7 bases, with 17 bases between them. CDR3 length equals 14 residues. Germline CDR1 MNHNY, CDR2 SVGAGI (reference sequence).

This chain connects TRBV2 to TRBJ2-7; no clear D. This CDR3 contains 12 residues. V was pared by 3 bases and J by 8 bases, with 11 bases between. In germline, CDR1 is SNHLY, CDR2 FYNNEI. The DNA for the CDR3 is TGTGCCAGCAGTGAGGCCAGTGTAAAGCAGTACTTC. This sequence encodes CASSEASVKQYF.

This clone was observed a few times. The J gene is TRBJ2-7, the V gene TRBV28; maybe TRBD1 (6 bases). Germline V lookup: CDR1 MDHEN, CDR2 SYDVKM. CDR3 length: 13 amino acids. Between the trimmed V and J ends, which lost 7 bases and 8 bases, there was a span of 18 bases. CDR3: CASTSRDTGKQYF. The CDR3 DNA sequence: TGTGCCAGCACCTCCCGGGACACGGGGAAGCAGTACTTC.

Comment on this clone: Other nucleotide sequences from this sample produce the same CDR3. The J gene is TRBJ2-7, the V gene TRBV7-9; D unclear. CDR3 length: 12 amino acids. Per the germline V gene, CDR1 is SEHNR and CDR2 is FQNEAQ (reference sequence). Trimming shortened V by 5 bases and J by 4 bases, and 9 bases separated the two germline ends. In nucleotides, the CDR3 is TGTGCCAGCAGCCCGTTAGGGTACGAGCAGTACTTC. Its translation is CASSPLGYEQYF.

This rearrangement joins TRBV4-1 to TRBJ1-2; the match to TRBD1 covers 9 bases. This CDR3 comprises 16 residues. The trim removed 3 bases at V and 7 bases at J, leaving 12 bases unmatched. From germline, CDR1 is MGHRA and CDR2 YSYEKL. The CDR3 DNA reads TGCGCCAGCAGCCAGACCACCGGGACAGGGTGGAGTGGCTACACCTTC. It specifies CASSQTTGTGWSGYTF.

The chain links TRBV4-1 to TRBJ1-3; no clear D gene. CDR3 length: 16 residues. From germline, CDR1 is MGHRA and CDR2 YSYEKL. V was trimmed by 2 bases and J by 0 bases, leaving 11 bases between them. This CDR3 is CASSQSRGSSGNTIYF. CDR3 sequence (DNA): TGCGCCAGCAGCCAAAGTCGCGGTAGCTCTGGAAACACCATATATTTT.

The chain recombines TRBV7-9 with TRBJ1-3; D remains unclear. CDR1 and CDR2 (germline): SEHNR, FQNEAQ (reference sequence). The CDR3 totals 15 residues. Trimming took 5 bases from V and 6 from J, leaving 17 bases between them. CDR3 sequence (DNA): TGTGCCAGCAGCCGAGGCGGTGGAACAGTAAACACCATATATTTT. Its translation is CASSRGGGTVNTIYF.

This clone came up a few times. Other nucleotide sequences from this sample produce the same CDR3. This sequence joins TRBV30 and TRBJ2-1; D unclear. Germline assignment: CDR1 GTSNPN and CDR2 SVGIG (reference sequence). V was shortened by 1 base and J by 7 bases, with 8 bases between the two germline ends. The CDR3 extends over 12 amino acids. The CDR3, as DNA: TGTGCCTGGAGTGGAGGTGGGAATGAGCAGTTCTTC. It specifies CAWSGGGNEQFF.

The CDR3, as DNA: TGCGCCAGCAGACACGCAGGGATCAGCTCCTACGAGCAGTACTTC. Protein product: CASRHAGISSYEQYF. V and J are TRBV4-1 and TRBJ2-7; a weak D match, TRBD1 (5 bases). Germline V gives CDR1 MGHRA, CDR2 YSYEKL. With 6 bases removed from V and 0 bases from J, the gap between germline ends came to 15 bases. The CDR3 runs to 15 residues.

The chain recombines TRBV4-1 with TRBJ1-1; TRBD1 agrees at 9 bases. With V trimmed by 5 bases and J by 9 bases, 10 bases remained unmatched. The CDR3 totals 14 residues. Per germline, CDR1 MGHRA and CDR2 YSYEKL. The CDR3 sequence: CASSFETGGFQAFF. CDR3 sequence (DNA): TGCGCCAGCAGCTTCGAAACAGGGGGCTTCCAAGCTTTCTTT.

Only a few counts were recorded for this clone. The rearrangement uses TRBV30 and TRBJ2-7, with a possible D match to TRBD2 (5 bases). The CDR3 has 12 residues. V lost 2 bases and J lost 3, with 8 bases in between. CDR1 and CDR2 (germline): GTSNPN, SVGIG (reference sequence). CDR3 region: CAWSPGDYEQYF. For the CDR3, the DNA is TGTGCCTGGAGTCCCGGGGACTACGAGCAGTACTTC.

The rearrangement links TRBV5-6 to TRBJ1-5; D not resolved. Trimming took off 0 bases at V and 3 bases at J, with 10 bases between the two ends. CDR3 length: 15 amino acids. Germline V gene data show CDR1 as SGHDT and CDR2 as YYEEEE. The CDR3 reads CASSLGSGLNQPQHF. The CDR3 coding sequence is TGTGCCAGCAGCTTGGGGTCAGGCCTCAATCAGCCCCAGCATTTT.

In its sample, this clone was seen a few times. This chain links TRBV12-5 with TRBJ2-4; TRBD1 or TRBD2 may be the D gene (6 bases each). This CDR3 region has 14 residues. The V gene's germline CDR1 is LGHNT and CDR2 FRNRAP. Trimming took off 1 base at V and 8 bases at J, with 12 bases between the two ends. CDR3 loop: CASGLAGGGYIQYF. As DNA, the CDR3 is TGTGCTAGTGGTTTGGCCGGGGGCGGGTACATTCAGTACTTC.

This clone was observed a few times. The chain employs TRBV9 and TRBJ2-3; 7 bases line up with TRBD2. CDR3 length: 15 residues. CDR1 is SGDLS, CDR2 YYNGEE, per germline. J gave up 10 bases and V 3 bases, and 14 bases lay outside the gene matches. The CDR3 protein is CASSAPSGMGGSQYF. CDR3 in DNA: TGTGCCAGCAGCGCCCCGAGCGGGATGGGGGGTTCGCAGTATTTT. Combining the CDR3 with reference TRBV9 and TRBJ2-3 gives the whole variable domain DSGVTQTPKHLITATGQRVTLRCSPRSGDLSVYWYQQSLDQGLQFLIQYYNGEERAKGNILERFSAQQFPDLHSELNLSSLELGDSALYFCASSAPSGMGGSQYFGPGTRLTVL.

The sample holds a few counts of this clone. The V call is TRBV21-1, the J call TRBJ2-7; the listed D gene, TRBD2, was not tested against the DNA. TRBV21-1 is marked as a pseudogene. CDR3 length equals 15 residues. In nucleotides, the CDR3 is TGTGCCAGCAGCAAAGGTAGGAGGGATTCCTACGAGCAGTACTTC. It codes for CASSKGRRDSYEQYF.

This clone was seen a few times. The rearrangement uses TRBV27 and TRBJ1-6; D gene unclear. CDR3 length: 17 residues. Trimming took off 5 bases at V and 3 bases at J, with 17 bases between the two ends. In germline, CDR1 is MNHEY, CDR2 SMNVEV (reference sequence). The CDR3 reads CASSLTPSGRYNSPLHF. CDR3 in DNA: TGTGCCAGCAGTCTTACCCCGTCCGGGCGCTATAATTCACCCCTCCACTTT.